This T cell receptor (beta chain) is drawn from a study of graft-versus-host responses after intestinal transplantation. For the study at large: All recipients were transplanted with multivisceral, liver-intestinal, or isolated intestinal grafts.

The germline V and J ends were trimmed by 7 bases and 4 bases, with 13 bases remaining between them. This CDR3 contains 13 residues. Germline V CDR1 and CDR2: SQVTM, ANQGSEA. In the case of this clone: Its target is not known.

Some clones are missing from TCRdb's copy, which holds only in-frame ones; the method was immunoSEQ multiplex PCR. This sample yields about 120,000 clones, of which 85% to 95% are seen a single time; more than 2.5% belongs to the top ten. Notes on the study in general: Some GvH clones were seen earlier in gut or blood, suggesting intestinal origin.

This receptor was taken from a human donor who received an intestinal transplant. Sequenced material: unstimulated CD8+ T cells sorted from spleen or lymph node cells, taken before intestinal transplant. The chain is built from TRBV29-1 and TRBJ2-2, with a possible D match to TRBD1 (6 bases). The chain's CDR3 is CSAGQSITGELFF. CDR3 DNA sequence: TGCAGCGCCGGACAGAGCATCACCGGGGAGCTGTTTTTT.